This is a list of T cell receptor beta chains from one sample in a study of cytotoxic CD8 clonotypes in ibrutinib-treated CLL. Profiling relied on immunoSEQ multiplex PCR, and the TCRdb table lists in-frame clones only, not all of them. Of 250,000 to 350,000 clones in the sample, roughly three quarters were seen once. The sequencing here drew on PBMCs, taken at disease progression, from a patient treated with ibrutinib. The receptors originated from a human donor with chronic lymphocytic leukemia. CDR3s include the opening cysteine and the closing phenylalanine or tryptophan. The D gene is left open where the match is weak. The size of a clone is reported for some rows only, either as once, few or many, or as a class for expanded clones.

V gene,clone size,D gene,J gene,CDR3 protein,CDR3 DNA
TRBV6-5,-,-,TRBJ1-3,CASGSENGNTIYF,TGTGCCAGCGGGAGCGAAAATGGAAACACCATATATTTT
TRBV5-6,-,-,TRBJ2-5,CASSTPRSETQYF,TGTGCCAGCAGCACGCCAAGGTCCGAGACCCAGTACTTC
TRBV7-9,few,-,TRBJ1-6,CASSPKGVDSPLHF,TGTGCCAGCAGCCCTAAGGGGGTAGATTCACCCCTCCACTTT
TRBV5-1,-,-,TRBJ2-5,CASSLELGETQYF,TGCGCCAGCAGCTTGGAGTTAGGGGAGACCCAGTACTTC
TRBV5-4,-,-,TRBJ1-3,CASSKAPRASSGNTIYF,TGTGCCAGCAGCAAGGCGCCTAGGGCCAGCTCTGGAAACACCATATATTTT
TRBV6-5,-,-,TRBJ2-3,CASSTSSTDTQYF,TGTGCCAGCAGTACATCTAGCACAGATACGCAGTATTTT
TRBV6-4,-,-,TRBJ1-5,CASSDSPGRKSGSNQPQHF,TGTGCCAGCAGTGACTCTCCAGGGAGGAAATCAGGAAGCAATCAGCCCCAGCATTTT
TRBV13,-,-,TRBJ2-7,CASSLGGTYEQYF,TGTGCCAGCAGCTTGGGCGGTACCTACGAGCAGTACTTC
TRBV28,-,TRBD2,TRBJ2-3,CASSAGGSDTQYF,TGTGCCAGCTCGGCGGGAGGTTCAGATACGCAGTATTTT
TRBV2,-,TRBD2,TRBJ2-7,CASGRAGEWDEQYF,TGTGCCAGTGGACGGGCGGGGGAGTGGGATGAGCAGTACTTC
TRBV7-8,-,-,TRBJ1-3,CASSWSRGGNTIYF,TGTGCCAGCAGCTGGTCGAGGGGGGGAAACACCATATATTTT
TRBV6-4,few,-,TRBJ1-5,CASRGLRAEWDNQPQHF,TGTGCCAGCAGGGGGCTTCGGGCTGAGTGGGACAATCAGCCCCAGCATTTT
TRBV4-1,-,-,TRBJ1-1,CASSTRSNTEAFF,TGCGCCAGCAGCACCCGATCTAACACTGAAGCTTTCTTT
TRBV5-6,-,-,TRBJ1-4,CASSTPGSANEKLFF,TGTGCCAGCAGTACCCCGGGGTCGGCTAATGAAAAACTGTTTTTT
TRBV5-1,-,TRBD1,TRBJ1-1,CASRRQGAAEAFF,TGCGCCAGCAGACGACAGGGTGCGGCTGAAGCTTTCTTT
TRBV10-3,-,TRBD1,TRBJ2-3,CAISKQGTERDTQYF,TGTGCCATCAGTAAACAGGGGACCGAGAGAGATACGCAGTATTTT
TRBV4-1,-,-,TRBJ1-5,CASIHNRDSNQPQHF,TGCGCCAGCATTCACAACCGGGACAGCAATCAGCCCCAGCATTTT
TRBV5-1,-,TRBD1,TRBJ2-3,CASSWGTGGLTDTQYF,TGCGCCAGCTCCTGGGGGACAGGGGGCCTCACAGATACGCAGTATTTT
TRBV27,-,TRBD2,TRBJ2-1,CASKREVYNEQFF,TGTGCCAGCAAGCGGGAGGTCTACAATGAGCAGTTCTTC
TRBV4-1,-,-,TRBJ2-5,CASSQGGVAETQYF,TGCGCCAGCAGCCAAGGTGGGGTGGCGGAGACCCAGTACTTC
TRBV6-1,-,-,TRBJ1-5,CASSEAGNQPQHF,TGTGCCAGCAGTGAAGCCGGGAATCAGCCCCAGCATTTT
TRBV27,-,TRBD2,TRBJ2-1,CASSFRYREGRWNEQFF,TGTGCCAGCAGTTTCAGATACCGGGAGGGCCGTTGGAATGAGCAGTTCTTC
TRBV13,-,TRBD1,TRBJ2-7,CASSSWTGADEQYF,TGTGCCAGCAGCTCTTGGACAGGGGCCGACGAGCAGTACTTC